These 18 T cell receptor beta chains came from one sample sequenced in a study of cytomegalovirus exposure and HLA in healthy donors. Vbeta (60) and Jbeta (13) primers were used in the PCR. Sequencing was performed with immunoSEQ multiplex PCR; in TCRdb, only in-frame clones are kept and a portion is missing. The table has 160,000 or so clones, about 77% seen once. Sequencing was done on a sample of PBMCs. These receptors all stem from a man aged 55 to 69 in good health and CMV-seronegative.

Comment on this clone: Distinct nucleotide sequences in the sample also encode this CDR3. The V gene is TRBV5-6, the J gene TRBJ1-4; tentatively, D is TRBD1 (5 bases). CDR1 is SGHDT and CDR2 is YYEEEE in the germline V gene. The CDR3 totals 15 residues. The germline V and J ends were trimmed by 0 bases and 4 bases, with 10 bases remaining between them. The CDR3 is CASSLVRQGNEKLFF. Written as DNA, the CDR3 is TGTGCCAGCAGCTTGGTTCGGCAGGGTAATGAAAAACTGTTTTTT.

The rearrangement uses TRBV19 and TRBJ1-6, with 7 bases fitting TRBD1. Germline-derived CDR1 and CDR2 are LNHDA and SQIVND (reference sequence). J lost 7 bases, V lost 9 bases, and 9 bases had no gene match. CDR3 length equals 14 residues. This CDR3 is CASRSGTENSPLHF. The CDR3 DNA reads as TGTGCCAGCCGATCCGGGACAGAGAATTCACCCCTCCACTTT. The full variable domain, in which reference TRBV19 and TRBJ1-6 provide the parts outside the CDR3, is DGGITQSPKYLFRKEGQNVTLSCEQNLNHDAMYWYRQDPGQGLRLIYYSQIVNDFQKGDIAEGYSVSREKKESFPLTVTSAQKNPTAFYLCASRSGTENSPLHFGNGTRLTVT.

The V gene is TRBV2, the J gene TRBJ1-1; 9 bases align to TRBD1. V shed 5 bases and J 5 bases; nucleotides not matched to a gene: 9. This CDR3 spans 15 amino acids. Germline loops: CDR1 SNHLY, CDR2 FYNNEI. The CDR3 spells CASSFTQGAGTEAFF. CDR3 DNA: TGTGCCAGCAGTTTTACACAGGGGGCTGGAACTGAAGCTTTCTTT.

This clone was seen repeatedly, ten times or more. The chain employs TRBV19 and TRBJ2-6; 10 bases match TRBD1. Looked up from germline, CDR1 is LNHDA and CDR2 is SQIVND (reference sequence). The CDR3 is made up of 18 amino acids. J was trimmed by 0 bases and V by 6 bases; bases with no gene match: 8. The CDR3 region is CASRTGTGDHSGANVLTF. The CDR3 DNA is TGTGCCAGTAGAACCGGGACAGGGGACCACTCTGGGGCCAACGTCCTGACTTTC.

This CDR3 reads CASLGQVNTGELFF. CDR3 sequence (DNA): TGTGCCAGCTTAGGACAGGTGAACACCGGGGAGCTGTTTTTT. V gene TRBV11-1 combines with J gene TRBJ2-2, with TRBD1 identical over 7 bases. V shed 8 bases, J shed 1 base, and the junction held 4 bases outside the gene matches. This CDR3 spans 14 amino acids. Per germline, CDR1 SGHAT and CDR2 FQDESV (reference sequence).

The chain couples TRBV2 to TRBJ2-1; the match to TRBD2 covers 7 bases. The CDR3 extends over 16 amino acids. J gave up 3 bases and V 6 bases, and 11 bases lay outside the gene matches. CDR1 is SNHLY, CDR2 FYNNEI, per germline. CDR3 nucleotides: TGTGCCAGCAGGGACCCCCTAGCGGACCTCTACAATGAGCAGTTCTTC. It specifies CASRDPLADLYNEQFF.

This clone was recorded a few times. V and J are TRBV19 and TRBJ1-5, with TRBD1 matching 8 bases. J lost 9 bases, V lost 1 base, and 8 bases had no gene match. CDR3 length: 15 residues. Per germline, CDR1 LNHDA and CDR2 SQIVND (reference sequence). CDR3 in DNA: TGTGCCAGTAGTATAGTCGGGGCAGGGGGCCGGCCCCAGCATTTT. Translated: CASSIVGAGGRPQHF.

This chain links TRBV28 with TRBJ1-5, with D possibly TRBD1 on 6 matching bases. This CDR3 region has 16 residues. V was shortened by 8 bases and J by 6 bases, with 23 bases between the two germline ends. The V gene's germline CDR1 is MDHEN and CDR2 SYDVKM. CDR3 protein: CASRGGGFGGVQPQHF. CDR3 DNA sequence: TGTGCCAGCCGCGGGGGGGGGTTCGGGGGCGTTCAGCCCCAGCATTTT.

CDR3 in DNA: TGCGCCAGCAAGGACCCACAGGGGGTATACGGAAACGCCGGGGAGCTGTTTTTT. This gives the protein CASKDPQGVYGNAGELFF. This chain links TRBV4-1 with TRBJ2-2; 8 nucleotides line up with TRBD1. V lost 7 bases to trimming and J lost 6 bases; unmatched junction nucleotides: 19. CDR3 length: 18 residues. Germline values: CDR1 MGHRA, CDR2 YSYEKL.

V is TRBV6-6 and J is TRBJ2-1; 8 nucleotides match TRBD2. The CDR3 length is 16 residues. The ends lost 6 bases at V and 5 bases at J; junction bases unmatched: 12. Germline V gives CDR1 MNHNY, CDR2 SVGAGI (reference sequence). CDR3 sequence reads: CASSTTLAGKDNEQFF. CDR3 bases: TGTGCCAGCAGCACAACTCTAGCGGGTAAAGACAATGAGCAGTTCTTC.

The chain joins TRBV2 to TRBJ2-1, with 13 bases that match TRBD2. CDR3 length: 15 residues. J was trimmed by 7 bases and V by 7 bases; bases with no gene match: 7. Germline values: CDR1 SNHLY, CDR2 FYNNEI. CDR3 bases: TGTGCCAGCACGGCTGGGACTAGCGGGGTTAATGAGCAGTTCTTC. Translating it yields CASTAGTSGVNEQFF. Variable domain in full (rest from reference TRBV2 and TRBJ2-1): EPEVTQTPSHQVTQMGQEVILRCVPISNHLYFYWYRQILGQKVEFLVSFYNNEISEKSEIFDDQFSVERPDGSNFTLKIRSTKLEDSAMYFCASTAGTSGVNEQFFGPGTRLTVL.

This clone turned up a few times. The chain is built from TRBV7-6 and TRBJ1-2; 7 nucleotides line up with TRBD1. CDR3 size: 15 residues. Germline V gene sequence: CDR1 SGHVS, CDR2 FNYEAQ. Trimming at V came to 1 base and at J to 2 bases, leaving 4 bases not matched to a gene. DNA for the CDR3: TGTGCCAGCAGCTTAGGACAGGGTCACAACTATGGCTACACCTTC. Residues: CASSLGQGHNYGYTF.

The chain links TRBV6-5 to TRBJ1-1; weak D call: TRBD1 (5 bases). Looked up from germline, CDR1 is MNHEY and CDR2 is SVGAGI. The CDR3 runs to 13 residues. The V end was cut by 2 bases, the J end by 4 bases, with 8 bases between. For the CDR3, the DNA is TGTGCCAGCAGTTACGGTAGGGGCACTGAAGCTTTCTTT. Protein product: CASSYGRGTEAFF.

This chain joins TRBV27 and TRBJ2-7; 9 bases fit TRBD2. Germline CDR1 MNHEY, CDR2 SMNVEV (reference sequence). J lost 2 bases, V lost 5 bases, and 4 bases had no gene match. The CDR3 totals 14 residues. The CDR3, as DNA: TGTGCCAGCAGTGCGCGGGAGGGACCCTACGAGCAGTACTTC. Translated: CASSAREGPYEQYF.

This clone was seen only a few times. CDR3 nucleotides: TGTGCCAGCAGTTTGACTAGCGGGAGAAGAAGCCATGAGCAGTTCTTC. This encodes CASSLTSGRRSHEQFF. This chain uses TRBV28 with TRBJ2-1; 12 bases are shared with TRBD2. With V trimmed by 3 bases and J by 8 bases, 8 bases remained unmatched. Germline CDR1 and CDR2: MDHEN and SYDVKM. The CDR3 consists of 16 residues.

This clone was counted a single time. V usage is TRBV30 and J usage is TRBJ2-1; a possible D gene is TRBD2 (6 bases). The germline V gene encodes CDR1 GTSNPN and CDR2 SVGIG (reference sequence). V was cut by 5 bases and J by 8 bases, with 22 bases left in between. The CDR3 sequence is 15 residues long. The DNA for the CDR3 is TGTGCCTGGTCCTCCTTCCCTAGCGTCGGGGATGAGCAGTTCTTC. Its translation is CAWSSFPSVGDEQFF. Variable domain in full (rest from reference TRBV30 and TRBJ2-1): SQTIHQWPATLVQPVGSPLSLECTVEGTSNPNLYWYRQAAGRGLQLLFYSVGIGQISSEVPQNLSASRPQDRQFILSSKKLLLSDSGFYLCAWSSFPSVGDEQFFGPGTRLTVL.

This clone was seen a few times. Written as DNA, the CDR3 is TGTGCCAGTAGTCACAGAAGGGCGGACATTAGCAATCAGCCCCAGCATTTT. This sequence encodes CASSHRRADISNQPQHF. The chain combines TRBV19 with TRBJ1-5; TRBD1 might be the D (5 bases). V was cut by 5 bases and J by 0 bases, with 17 bases left in between. The V gene's germline CDR1 is LNHDA and CDR2 SQIVND (reference sequence). The CDR3 spans 17 residues.

CDR3 in amino acids: CASSYSGDSGKKLFF. The CDR3 DNA follows: TGTGCCAGCAGTTACTCGGGGGACTCCGGCAAAAAACTGTTTTTT. This chain links TRBV6-5 with TRBJ1-4, with a weak D call TRBD1 (5 bases). Germline V CDR1 and CDR2: MNHEY, SVGAGI. Trimming stripped 0 bases from V and 9 bases from J, with 14 bases between. CDR3 length equals 15 residues.